This section outlines one T cell receptor beta chain sequence together with its context. The antigen is not known. Data came from immunoSEQ multiplex PCR; TCRdb stores just in-frame clones and leaves some out. There are more than 100,000 clones in the sample; approximately 89% occur only once, and 20% to 25% lies in the top ten. This sample is drawn from a study of T cell responses to AZD1222 COVID-19 vaccine. Whole-study results and caveats: Dominant at 160-218 and 743-854, vaccine-associated CD4 TCRs also spanned spike. Variant regions that are unmutated are reportedly the target of nearly half of spike-specific TCRs.

The CDR3 length is 18 residues. The germline CDR1 and CDR2 sequences are SGHAT and FQNNGV. Trimming took 5 bases from V and 0 from J, leaving 21 bases between them. The rearrangement links TRBV11-2 to TRBJ2-3; tentatively, D is TRBD2 (6 bases). The receptor was isolated from an adult in good health. Sequencing was performed on peripheral blood, taken on day 0 of AZD1222 vaccination. CDR3 protein: CASSPGRLAMGSTDTQYF. The CDR3 coding sequence is TGTGCCAGCAGCCCCGGGCGGCTAGCGATGGGCAGCACAGATACGCAGTATTTT. Filled out from reference TRBV11-2 and TRBJ2-3, the complete variable domain reads EAGVAQSPRYKIIEKRQSVAFWCNPISGHATLYWYQQILGQGPKLLIQFQNNGVVDDSQLPKDRFSAERLKGVDSTLKIQPAKLEDSAVYLCASSPGRLAMGSTDTQYFGPGTRLTVL.